These T cell receptor beta chains were read from a single sample in a study of radiation and T cells in renal cell carcinoma. This table comes from immunoSEQ multiplex PCR, and its TCRdb copy is limited to in-frame clones, with some not included. The data contain 16,000 or so clones, approximately 49% of them singletons. The sample was tumor tissue, taken from a patient whose treatment included radiotherapy and nephrectomy. These receptors were obtained from a woman aged 55-69 years with renal cell carcinoma. The CDR3 runs from the conserved cysteine through the conserved F or W.

V gene,J gene,CDR3 protein
TRBV7-3,TRBJ2-7,CASSWGQGAYEQYF
TRBV6-5,TRBJ1-5,CASSSDGRNQPQHF
TRBV19,TRBJ1-4,CASSISRGEGNEKLFF
TRBV10-3,TRBJ2-3,CAITPGGDSTDTQYF
TRBV14,TRBJ1-5,CASSPCTGEGWIDDQPQHF
TRBV7-2,TRBJ2-3,CASSFRAGSSTDTQYF
TRBV15,TRBJ2-1,CATSREKISGSYNEQFF
TRBV11-2,TRBJ1-5,CASSLVTGAGSGNQPQHF
TRBV5-4,TRBJ1-5,CASSRGSSRFNQPQHF
TRBV28,TRBJ1-5,CASRDSNQPQHF
TRBV7-9,TRBJ1-4,CASSLGGDFGEKLFF
TRBV7-6,TRBJ2-3,CASSLADLQGTQYF
TRBV27,TRBJ1-6,CASSGWRTRLF
TRBV15,TRBJ1-4,CATSSNPGQGNEKLFF
TRBV7-6,TRBJ2-7,CASSPGQGPYEQYF
TRBV27,TRBJ2-7,CASSSDRSYEQYF
TRBV4-1,TRBJ2-3,CASSPPLGGPTDTQYF
TRBV2,TRBJ1-1,CASRDRALIANTEAFF
TRBV10-2,TRBJ1-1,CASSGTEGKKNTEAFF
TRBV2,TRBJ1-3,CASSEELSSGNTIYF
TRBV19,TRBJ1-3,CASTDTGAILSGNTIYF
TRBV5-1,TRBJ2-2,CASSPGLGDTGELFF
TRBV10-3,TRBJ2-7,CAISDGATGYYEQYF
TRBV18,TRBJ1-1,CASSPPGDNMNTEAFF
TRBV2,TRBJ1-5,CASRVQGAGNQPQHF
TRBV28,TRBJ1-6,CASSFEGPVNSPLHF
TRBV5-1,TRBJ1-4,CASSAALGATNEKLFF
TRBV6-5,TRBJ2-1,CASGPRGNEQFF
TRBV7-6,TRBJ2-2,CASSSVAGGPTGELFF
TRBV5-6,TRBJ2-1,CASSFEGLEGDEQFF
TRBV19,TRBJ1-1,CASSIARDTEAFF
TRBV4-2,TRBJ1-2,CASSQDRYGYTF
TRBV7-2,TRBJ1-2,CASSPAPNYGYTF
TRBV4-1,TRBJ2-7,CASSLVAGENYEQYF
TRBV28,TRBJ2-7,CASRVTSGRMYEQYF
TRBV19,TRBJ2-4,CASRPHSLGNIQYF
TRBV27,TRBJ2-3,CASMRDRVTDTQYF
TRBV7-6,TRBJ1-4,CASSLEADNEKLFF
TRBV30,TRBJ1-4,CAWSRVKEKLFF
TRBV5-1,TRBJ2-2,CASSALRAGDVAGELFF
TRBV5-4,TRBJ1-2,CASIFGQGGRYGYTF
TRBV2,TRBJ1-5,CASSTGQGGYQPQHF
TRBV7-3,TRBJ2-3,CASSLHPSTDTQYF
TRBV5-1,TRBJ1-2,CASSPGTSGYGYTF